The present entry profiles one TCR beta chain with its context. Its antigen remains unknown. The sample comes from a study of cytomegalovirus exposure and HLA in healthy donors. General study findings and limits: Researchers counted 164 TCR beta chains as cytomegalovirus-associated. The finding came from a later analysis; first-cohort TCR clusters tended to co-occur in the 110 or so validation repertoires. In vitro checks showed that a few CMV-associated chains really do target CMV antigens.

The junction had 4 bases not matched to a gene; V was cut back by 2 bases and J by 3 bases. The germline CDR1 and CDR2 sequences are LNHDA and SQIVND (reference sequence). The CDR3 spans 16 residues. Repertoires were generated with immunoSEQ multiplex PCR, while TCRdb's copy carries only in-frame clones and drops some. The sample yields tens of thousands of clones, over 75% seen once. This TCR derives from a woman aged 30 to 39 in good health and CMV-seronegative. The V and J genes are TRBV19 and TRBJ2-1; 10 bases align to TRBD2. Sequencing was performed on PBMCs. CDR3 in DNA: TGTGCCAGTAGTATAACTAGCGGGATGATCTACAATGAGCAGTTCTTC. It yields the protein CASSITSGMIYNEQFF.